In this sample, the clone carrying this TCR beta chain turned up a few times. Its target is not known. This sample stems from a study of cytomegalovirus exposure and HLA in healthy donors. Points from the study as a whole: Altogether, 164 TCR beta chains were recorded as cytomegalovirus-associated.

60 Vbeta and 13 Jbeta primers were used in PCR. The protocol was immunoSEQ multiplex PCR, while the TCRdb copy is restricted to in-frame clones and leaves out a portion. The sample has 100,000 or so clones; roughly 80% are singletons. The specimen was PBMCs. The sequence was obtained from a man in his forties or fifties in good health and CMV-seronegative.

CDR3 residues: CASSWGGGQETQYF. CDR3 nucleotide sequence: TGTGCCAGCAGTTGGGGGGGCGGACAAGAGACCCAGTACTTC. V and J are TRBV5-6 and TRBJ2-5; perhaps TRBD2 as D (7 bases). The V end lost 5 bases, the J end lost 2 bases, and 13 bases lay between the germline ends. The CDR3 has 14 amino acids. CDR1 SGHDT and CDR2 YYEEEE come from the germline V gene.